These 12 T cell receptor beta chains were all obtained from the same sample, sequenced in a study of blood T cell repertoires in COVID-19. Clones were sequenced by immunoSEQ multiplex PCR, and TCRdb holds only the in-frame ones, with some missing. The table records 250,000 to 300,000 clones, approximately 91% of them present only once. Source material: PBMCs or T cells enriched from blood (not recorded which). These receptor sequences come from a woman aged 25-40 years who had recovered from COVID-19.

This clone occurred a few times. The chain links TRBV5-1 to TRBJ2-1; 10 nucleotides line up with TRBD2. V was pared by 3 bases and J by 7 bases, with 7 bases of the junction left unmatched. CDR3 size: 15 residues. The germline CDR1 and CDR2 sequences are SGHRS and YFSETQ. CDR3 in DNA: TGCGCCAGCAGCTCCCAGCGGGAGGGCCAGAATGAGCAGTTCTTC. Translation gives CASSSQREGQNEQFF.

This rearrangement joins TRBV24-1 to TRBJ2-5, with TRBD2 matching over 11 bases. V gave up 1 base and J gave up 4 bases; unmatched junction bases: 4. The CDR3 sequence is 16 residues long. Per germline, CDR1 KGHDR and CDR2 SFDVKD. The CDR3 protein is CATSDFSGRAGETQYF. The CDR3 DNA is TGTGCCACCAGTGATTTTAGCGGGAGGGCCGGAGAGACCCAGTACTTC.

The rearrangement joins TRBV7-9 to TRBJ2-1, with 12 bases that match TRBD1. Germline loops: CDR1 SEHNR, CDR2 FQNEAQ (reference sequence). This CDR3 is 15 amino acids long. J lost 8 bases, V lost 1 base, and 3 bases had no gene match. The CDR3 region is CASSLGDRGLYEQFF. CDR3 bases: TGTGCCAGCAGCTTAGGGGACAGGGGGCTTTATGAGCAGTTCTTC. Drawing the rest from reference TRBV7-9 and TRBJ2-1, the complete variable domain is DTGVSQNPRHKITKRGQNVTFRCDPISEHNRLYWYRQTLGQGPEFLTYFQNEAQLEKSRLLSDRFSAERPKGSFSTLEIQRTEQGDSAMYLCASSLGDRGLYEQFFGPGTRLTVL.

This clone was seen only once. This chain joins TRBV2 and TRBJ1-4; 11 nucleotides line up with TRBD1. The V and J ends lost 0 bases and 7 bases, in that order; junction bases with no gene match: 1. CDR3 length equals 15 residues. Germline loops: CDR1 SNHLY, CDR2 FYNNEI. In nucleotides, the CDR3 is TGTGCCAGCAGTGAAGCGGACAGGGGGCGTGAAAAACTGTTTTTT. It yields the protein CASSEADRGREKLFF. The variable domain in full, with the rest retrieved from reference TRBV2 and TRBJ1-4, is EPEVTQTPSHQVTQMGQEVILRCVPISNHLYFYWYRQILGQKVEFLVSFYNNEISEKSEIFDDQFSVERPDGSNFTLKIRSTKLEDSAMYFCASSEADRGREKLFFGSGTQLSVL.

The table lists this clone with many counts. The rearrangement uses TRBV9 and TRBJ2-3; TRBD2 agrees at 10 bases. Germline CDR1 SGDLS, CDR2 YYNGEE. This CDR3 region has 16 residues. With 3 bases clipped from V and 6 bases from J, the junction kept 10 bases outside the gene matches. Here the CDR3 reads CASSELAGTSVDTQYF. DNA for the CDR3: TGTGCCAGCAGCGAACTAGCGGGGACCTCAGTTGATACGCAGTATTTT.

The CDR3 region has the DNA TGTGCCAGCAGCTTTTCAGCGGTTACTCAAGAGACCCAGTACTTC. It encodes CASSFSAVTQETQYF. V and J are TRBV5-4 and TRBJ2-5, with D possibly TRBD2 on 5 matching bases. The CDR3 contains 15 residues. The germline V gene encodes CDR1 SGHNT and CDR2 YYREEE (reference sequence). V lost 2 bases to trimming and J lost 2 bases, with 13 bases between them.

The chain combines TRBV27 with TRBJ1-5; a weak D match, TRBD1 (6 bases). The V and J ends lost 6 bases and 7 bases respectively, with 16 bases between them. This CDR3 has 14 amino acids. Germline CDR1 reads MNHEY; CDR2 reads SMNVEV (reference sequence). The CDR3 sequence is CASSNTRGYQPQHF. The CDR3 bases are TGTGCCAGCAGCAACACCAGGGGATACCAGCCCCAGCATTTT.

Only one count was recorded for this clone. The J gene is TRBJ1-5, the V gene TRBV24-1; perhaps TRBD1 as D (5 bases). CDR1 is KGHDR and CDR2 is SFDVKD in the germline V gene. Deletions cut 6 bases from V and 6 bases from J, with 14 bases between. The CDR3 sequence is 14 residues long. The CDR3 here is CATSPGRGRQPQHF. Here the CDR3 DNA reads TGTGCCACCAGTCCAGGGCGGGGACGTCAGCCCCAGCATTTT.

The count of this clone is one. The chain recombines TRBV27 with TRBJ1-4; 9 bases align to TRBD1. Looked up from germline, CDR1 is MNHEY and CDR2 is SMNVEV (reference sequence). Losses at the gene ends were 3 bases for V and 6 bases for J; bases not matched to a gene: 11. This CDR3 contains 17 residues. The CDR3 sequence is CASSLSVPRDRDEKLFF. The CDR3 coding sequence is TGTGCCAGCAGTTTGTCTGTCCCCCGGGACAGGGATGAAAAACTGTTTTTT.

The J gene is TRBJ2-7, the V gene TRBV7-8; D perhaps matches TRBD1 (6 bases). Trimming removed 0 bases at V and 3 bases at J, with 9 bases between. Germline assignment: CDR1 SGHVS and CDR2 FQNEAQ. This CDR3 region has 14 residues. CDR3 amino acids: CASSLAHRDYEQYF. In nucleotides, the CDR3 is TGTGCCAGCAGCTTAGCTCACAGGGACTACGAGCAGTACTTC.

This chain uses TRBV11-2 with TRBJ1-3, with no clear D. Per the germline V gene, CDR1 is SGHAT and CDR2 is FQNNGV. V was trimmed by 4 bases and J by 4 bases, leaving 14 bases between them. The CDR3 loop spans 15 amino acids. The CDR3 region is CASSSPERAGNTIYF. The CDR3 coding sequence is TGTGCCAGCAGCTCCCCGGAGAGGGCCGGAAACACCATATATTTT. Supplemented by reference TRBV11-2 and TRBJ1-3, the full variable domain reads EAGVAQSPRYKIIEKRQSVAFWCNPISGHATLYWYQQILGQGPKLLIQFQNNGVVDDSQLPKDRFSAERLKGVDSTLKIQPAKLEDSAVYLCASSSPERAGNTIYFGEGSWLTVV.

This clone was recorded only once. In DNA form, the CDR3 reads TGTGCCAGCAGCCGTTCGGGGGGATCCTACAATGAGCAGTTCTTC. Its translation: CASSRSGGSYNEQFF. V is TRBV7-2 and J is TRBJ2-1, with 7 bases identical to TRBD2. The ends lost 5 bases at V and 1 base at J; junction bases unmatched: 5. This CDR3 comprises 15 residues. The germline CDR1 and CDR2 sequences are SGHTA and FQGNSA.